This section outlines one T cell receptor (beta chain) sequence together with its context. This record belongs to a study of blood T cell repertoires in COVID-19. In the authors' methods: From reference gene primer amplification, estimates of nucleated cell counts were derived. Repertoires were generated with immunoSEQ multiplex PCR, while TCRdb's copy carries only in-frame clones and drops some. V and J calls and clone size come straight from that table; D and trimming were deduced from the DNA. The table has roughly 130,000 clones, 82% seen once. The CDR3 spans 15 residues. Germline loops: CDR1 MDHEN, CDR2 SYDVKM. V was pared by 5 bases and J by 9 bases, with 12 bases of the junction left unmatched.

This sequence was found in a woman aged 70-85 years with acute or convalescent COVID-19. The V gene is TRBV28, the J gene TRBJ2-1, with 8 bases that match TRBD1. The sequenced sample consisted of peripheral blood. CDR3 DNA sequence: TGTGCCAGCAGTCCCCCCGGGCAGGGGGCTAGTGAGCAGTTCTTC. Translated, it gives CASSPPGQGASEQFF.